One sample yielded the 31 T cell receptor beta chains listed below, sequenced in a study of T cells in Graves' hyperthyroidism and ophthalmopathy. RNA transcripts yielded amplified TCR beta CDR3 regions. Using the HTBI primer set, a first-round RT-PCR was run on the TCR CDR3. From the multiplex PCR reads, TCRdb called clonotypes with MiXCR, one entry per CDR3 protein. Here the sample spans roughly 330,000 distinct CDR3 sequences, 16% being singletons. Sequencing was carried out using blood. The receptors here all came from a man aged 30 to 45 with Graves' hyperthyroidism.

The V call is TRBV27, the J call TRBJ1-3; D remains ambiguous. The CDR3 totals 17 residues. The germline V and J ends were trimmed by 9 bases and 0 bases, with 21 bases remaining between them. The germline gives CDR1 MNHEY, CDR2 SMNVEV (reference sequence). Here the CDR3 reads CARKWGRASHSGNTIYF. Written as DNA, the CDR3 is TGTGCCAGAAAGTGGGGTCGGGCGTCACACTCTGGAAACACCATATATTTT.

This clonotype was seen repeatedly, ten times or more. V is TRBV12-3 or TRBV12-4 and J is TRBJ2-5; TRBD1 might be the D (5 bases). CDR3 length: 15 residues. V dropped 2 bases and J dropped 5 bases, with 15 bases sitting between them. The chain's CDR3 is CASSLKQALGETQYF. As DNA, the CDR3 is TGTGCCAGCAGTTTAAAACAGGCGCTGGGGGAGACCCAGTACTTC.

This clonotype showed up many times. The chain combines TRBV11-2 with TRBJ2-7; TRBD2 matches at 12 bases. The CDR3 extends over 17 amino acids. V lost 5 bases, J lost 4 bases, and 12 bases stayed unmatched. Per germline, CDR1 SGHAT and CDR2 FQNNGV. CDR3 in DNA: TGTGCCAGCAGCCTCCGACTAGCGGGAGTCGGACATTACGAGCAGTACTTC. Translating it yields CASSLRLAGVGHYEQYF. The entire variable domain, with the rest obtained from reference TRBV11-2 and TRBJ2-7, is as follows: EAGVAQSPRYKIIEKRQSVAFWCNPISGHATLYWYQQILGQGPKLLIQFQNNGVVDDSQLPKDRFSAERLKGVDSTLKIQPAKLEDSAVYLCASSLRLAGVGHYEQYFGPGTRLTVT.

A word on this clonotype: A much larger clone lies a single base off, so this may be a read error. This chain joins TRBV27 and TRBJ2-3, with 7 bases that match TRBD2. CDR3 size: 17 residues. In germline, CDR1 is MNHEY, CDR2 SMNVEV (reference sequence). The ends lost 5 bases at V and 2 bases at J; junction bases unmatched: 13. The CDR3 DNA sequence: TGTGCCAGCAGTCCTCTCGAGGCTAGCGGATTCACAGATACGCAGTATTTT. This sequence encodes CASSPLEASGFTDTQYF.

This clonotype occurred a few times. The genes are TRBV15 and TRBJ1-2; 11 positions match TRBD1. Germline V gene lookup returns CDR1 LNHNV and CDR2 YYDKDF (reference sequence). After removal of 9 bases from V and 4 bases from J, the junction contained 7 bases not matched to a gene. This CDR3 is 14 amino acids long. The CDR3 loop is CATRTGTGGYGYTF. Written as DNA, the CDR3 is TGTGCCACGAGAACCGGGACAGGGGGCTATGGCTACACCTTC.

In this sample, this clonotype turned up many times. The CDR3 nucleotides are TGTGCCAGCACTACCAGGCCGGTAGTAGGCACCGGGGAGCTGTTTTTT. Its protein is CASTTRPVVGTGELFF. The V and J genes are TRBV27 and TRBJ2-2; D gene ambiguous. This CDR3 spans 16 amino acids. Germline V gene lookup returns CDR1 MNHEY and CDR2 SMNVEV (reference sequence). Trimming removed 7 bases from V and 4 bases from J, with 19 bases in between.

The chain combines TRBV4-2 with TRBJ2-3; 10 bases match TRBD2. V trimming: 0 bases; J trimming: 1 base; junction bases outside the gene matches: 1. There are 16 residues in the CDR3. CDR1 is LGHNA, CDR2 YNFKEQ, per germline. The CDR3 DNA reads TGTGCCAGCAGCCAAGATCTAGCGGGAGGCACAGATACGCAGTATTTT. It yields the protein CASSQDLAGGTDTQYF.

A few counts support this clonotype. This sequence joins TRBV19 and TRBJ2-5; a weak D match, TRBD1 (6 bases). Germline V lookup: CDR1 LNHDA, CDR2 SQIVND (reference sequence). This CDR3 is built from 13 residues. V shed 2 bases and J shed 4 bases, with 8 bases lying between them. The CDR3 DNA sequence: TGTGCCAGTAGTATACCACAGGGAGAGACCCAGTACTTC. The encoded protein is CASSIPQGETQYF.

This clonotype showed up many times. The V and J genes are TRBV30 and TRBJ2-7; 9 positions agree with TRBD2. The CDR3 is 13 amino acids. The germline V gene has CDR1 GTSNPN and CDR2 SVGIG (reference sequence). Unmatched junction bases numbered 5, after V lost 2 bases and J lost 6 bases. Here the CDR3 DNA reads TGTGCCTGGAGTTCGGGACTAGCTACCGAGCAGTACTTC. This translates into CAWSSGLATEQYF.

This clonotype occurred many times. The junction departs from germline at one end; a sequencing error may be responsible. The chain carries TRBV3-1 and TRBJ2-2; no definite D call. This CDR3 region has 16 residues. In germline, CDR1 is LGHDT, CDR2 YNNKEL (reference sequence). DNA of the CDR3: TGTGCCAGCAGACAAGCTGGGTTTGGCAACACCGGGGAGCTGTTTTTT. Its protein is CASRQAGFGNTGELFF.

A few counts support this clonotype. The chain uses TRBV9 and TRBJ2-3, with 8 bases identical to TRBD2. CDR3 size: 15 residues. After removal of 4 bases from V and 6 bases from J, the junction contained 10 bases not matched to a gene. Looked up from germline, CDR1 is SGDLS and CDR2 is YYNGEE. The CDR3 reads CASSSQAGVSDTQYF. CDR3 DNA sequence: TGTGCCAGCAGCTCACAAGCGGGAGTAAGTGATACGCAGTATTTT.

This clonotype was observed a handful of times. The chain is built from TRBV28 and TRBJ2-7; 8 bases line up with TRBD1. V shed 5 bases, J shed 7 bases, and the junction held 13 bases outside the gene matches. The CDR3 consists of 15 residues. Germline lookup yields CDR1 MDHEN and CDR2 SYDVKM. In DNA, the CDR3 is TGTGCCAGCAGTCCCCGGGACAGGTACACCGGGGAGCAGTACTTC. Protein sequence: CASSPRDRYTGEQYF.

In DNA form, the CDR3 reads TGTGCCAGCATTCCCGCAGGGACAGGGAGTTTTTACGAGCAGTACTTC. Its protein product is CASIPAGTGSFYEQYF. The chain couples TRBV28 to TRBJ2-7; 9 nucleotides align to TRBD1. The germline gives CDR1 MDHEN, CDR2 SYDVKM. This CDR3 comprises 16 residues. V trimming: 7 bases; J trimming: 4 bases; junction bases outside the gene matches: 14.

J is TRBJ2-2 and V is TRBV13; possibly TRBD1 for D (5 bases). Germline V CDR1 and CDR2: PRHDT, FYEKMQ (reference sequence). This CDR3 has 16 residues. Trimming removed 5 bases at V and 1 base at J, with 14 bases between. The CDR3 DNA follows: TGTGCCAGCAGCCGATTACTTCAGGGGAACACCGGGGAGCTGTTTTTT. Protein sequence: CASSRLLQGNTGELFF.

This clonotype showed up many times. The chain is built from TRBV18 and TRBJ2-3; possible D gene TRBD2, 6 bases. CDR3 length: 14 residues. Trimming pared 3 bases from V and 4 bases from J, leaving 11 bases between. The germline V gene has CDR1 KGHSH and CDR2 LQKENI. CDR3 bases: TGTGCCAGCTCACCTGTCGGGAGCGCAGATACGCAGTATTTT. It codes for CASSPVGSADTQYF.

This clonotype has at least ten counts. The V call is TRBV3-1, the J call TRBJ2-7; D gene unclear. This CDR3 is built from 14 residues. Trimming cost V 1 base and J 5 bases, with 12 bases left between them. Germline values: CDR1 LGHDT, CDR2 YNNKEL (reference sequence). CDR3 in amino acids: CASSQAPQSDEQYF. CDR3 DNA sequence: TGTGCCAGCAGCCAAGCCCCTCAGTCGGACGAGCAGTACTTC.

This clonotype came up a few times. The chain links TRBV5-1 to TRBJ1-5; the D gene is possibly TRBD1 (5 bases). Germline-derived CDR1 and CDR2 are SGHRS and YFSETQ. Trimming took off 0 bases at V and 4 bases at J, with 11 bases between the two ends. The CDR3 consists of 15 residues. The CDR3 spells CASSLEAGWNQPQHF. CDR3 bases: TGCGCCAGCAGCTTGGAGGCAGGGTGGAATCAGCCCCAGCATTTT.

This clonotype was seen just once. This may come from a read error, since a much larger clone is one base off. The chain uses TRBV3-1 and TRBJ2-7; 11 bases map to TRBD2. The CDR3 has 14 amino acids. Germline assignment: CDR1 LGHDT and CDR2 YNNKEL (reference sequence). CDR3 residues: CASRRTSGPYDQYF. The DNA for the CDR3 is TGTGCCAGCAGAAGGACTAGCGGGCCCTACGACCAGTACTTC.

The table lists this clonotype with many counts. The CDR3 is CASRNRENSPLHF. The CDR3 DNA is TGTGCCAGCCGCAACAGAGAAAATTCACCCCTCCACTTT. The chain couples TRBV2 to TRBJ1-6; D is unresolved. This CDR3 comprises 13 residues. Trimming removed 8 bases from V and 7 bases from J, with 12 bases in between. Germline CDR1 reads SNHLY; CDR2 reads FYNNEI.

This clonotype was recorded many times. V and J are TRBV10-1 and TRBJ2-2, with a possible D match to TRBD2 (6 bases). Germline CDR1 is WNHNN and CDR2 is SYGVQD (reference sequence). V was pared by 0 bases and J by 6 bases, with 8 bases between. The CDR3 is 14 amino acids. In nucleotides, the CDR3 is TGCGCCAGCAGTGAGTCCGGGGGATCCGGGGAGCTGTTTTTT. Amino acids: CASSESGGSGELFF.

This clonotype was observed at least ten times. This rearrangement joins TRBV20-1 to TRBJ1-1, with a possible D match to TRBD1 (6 bases). The CDR3 length is 14 residues. The germline V gene encodes CDR1 DFQATT and CDR2 SNEGSKA (reference sequence). The DNA of the CDR3 is TGCAGGGCAATGGGGGGGGCCTTGGGCACTGAAGCTTTCTTT. It codes for CRAMGGALGTEAFF.

This clonotype was picked up a small number of times. As DNA, the CDR3 is TGTGCCAGCAGCTTAGCTAGGAGGGGAGAGCAGTACTTC. Residues: CASSLARRGEQYF. The rearrangement joins TRBV7-8 to TRBJ2-7; D is perhaps TRBD2 (6 bases). From germline, CDR1 is SGHVS and CDR2 FQNEAQ. This CDR3 comprises 13 residues. Trimming shortened V by 0 bases and J by 7 bases, and 10 bases separated the two germline ends.

This clonotype was found many times. This chain joins TRBV30 and TRBJ1-2, with D hard to call. CDR3 length: 11 amino acids. Germline CDR1 is GTSNPN and CDR2 is SVGIG (reference sequence). V lost 2 bases and J lost 7, with 8 bases in between. The CDR3 here is CAWSMEGGYTF. CDR3 sequence (DNA): TGTGCCTGGAGTATGGAGGGTGGCTACACCTTC.

This clonotype was counted many times. The gene calls are TRBV5-1 and TRBJ2-1; 10 bases map to TRBD1. The CDR3 sequence is 17 residues long. J lost 7 bases, V lost 2 bases, and 12 bases had no gene match. Germline V gene lookup returns CDR1 SGHRS and CDR2 YFSETQ. DNA for the CDR3: TGCGCCAGCAGCTTCACTCCGGGACAGGGGTCGGTAAATGAGCAGTTCTTC. Protein sequence: CASSFTPGQGSVNEQFF.

Only a few counts were recorded for this clonotype. This rearrangement joins TRBV9 to TRBJ2-7; either TRBD1 or TRBD2 may supply D (5 bases each). The CDR3 has 17 residues. Looked up from germline, CDR1 is SGDLS and CDR2 is YYNGEE. V was pared by 1 base and J by 2 bases, with 19 bases between. The CDR3 nucleotides read TGTGCCAGCAGCGTAAGCTCATCGGGTTTGGGGGCCTACGAGCAGTACTTC. Translated, it gives CASSVSSSGLGAYEQYF.

This clonotype was detected many times. The chain carries TRBV6-1 and TRBJ1-2; D is unresolved. The CDR3 consists of 16 residues. V lost 2 bases and J lost 6, with 19 bases in between. Per the germline V gene, CDR1 is MNHNS and CDR2 is SASEGT. CDR3: CASSEFSGRTTNGYTF. The CDR3 DNA sequence: TGTGCCAGCAGTGAATTCTCCGGACGGACTACTAATGGCTACACCTTC.

This clonotype was counted ten times or more. The CDR3 is CASSEQGGGRTNSPLHF. CDR3 DNA sequence: TGTGCCAGCAGCGAACAGGGGGGCGGCCGAACTAATTCACCCCTCCACTTT. V gene TRBV7-8 combines with J gene TRBJ1-6, with 8 bases that match TRBD1. The V and J ends lost 5 bases and 6 bases, in that order; junction bases with no gene match: 12. The CDR3 runs to 17 residues. Germline assignment: CDR1 SGHVS and CDR2 FQNEAQ.

This clonotype was seen a few times. The chain carries TRBV12-3 or TRBV12-4 and TRBJ2-5; tentatively, D is TRBD1 or TRBD2 (5 bases each). The CDR3 is 17 amino acids. With 6 bases removed from V and 3 bases from J, the gap between germline ends came to 23 bases. The DNA of the CDR3 is TGTGCCAGCAGGACGGGACCGCCGCAGGGCACCGAAGAGACCCAGTACTTC. This encodes CASRTGPPQGTEETQYF.

The chain carries TRBV4-1 and TRBJ2-2; the match to TRBD2 covers 11 bases. Germline V gene data show CDR1 as MGHRA and CDR2 as YSYEKL. The trim removed 2 bases at V and 6 bases at J, leaving 8 bases unmatched. The CDR3 has 17 residues. CDR3 loop: CASSQPTSGRGSGELFF. The CDR3 DNA follows: TGCGCCAGCAGCCAACCTACTAGCGGGAGAGGCTCCGGGGAGCTGTTTTTT.

This clonotype was seen ten or more times. V and J are TRBV20-1 and TRBJ1-1; TRBD1 is a possible D gene (5 bases). CDR3 length: 12 residues. V was shortened by 3 bases and J by 3 bases, with 8 bases between the two germline ends. Germline values: CDR1 DFQATT, CDR2 SNEGSKA (reference sequence). CDR3 sequence reads: CSARGGYTEAFF. CDR3 sequence (DNA): TGCAGTGCTAGGGGGGGGTACACTGAAGCTTTCTTT.

This chain connects TRBV5-1 to TRBJ2-3; TRBD2 agrees at 10 bases. Germline CDR1 SGHRS, CDR2 YFSETQ. The CDR3 spans 17 residues. The V segment lost 3 bases and the J segment 2 bases; nucleotides outside the gene matches: 9. The CDR3 spells CASSWEASGSITDTQYF. The CDR3 nucleotides read TGCGCCAGCAGCTGGGAGGCTAGCGGGAGCATCACAGATACGCAGTATTTT.